The rows below give T cell receptor beta chains drawn from one sample of a study of T cell responses to AZD1222 COVID-19 vaccine. Some clones are missing from TCRdb's copy, which holds only in-frame ones; the method was immunoSEQ multiplex PCR. Of 150,000 or so clones detected, more than 70% appear once; the ten largest clones hold over 2.5%. The specimen comprised peripheral blood, sampled on day 0 of AZD1222 vaccination. Receptors originate from an adult in good health. Each CDR3 is given with its conserved first and last residue. A D gene is named only where the DNA matches it firmly. Size is stated for part of the rows, as once, few or many counts, or as a class when the clone is expanded.

TRBD1	TRBJ2-3	TRBV11-2	-	CASSLGQGKSTDTQYF	TGTGCCAGCAGCCTAGGACAGGGGAAGAGCACAGATACGCAGTATTTT
TRBD1	TRBJ1-2	TRBV6-6	-	CASSYGGTAASGYTF	TGTGCCAGCAGTTACGGGGGGACAGCGGCATCTGGCTACACCTTC
-	TRBJ2-7	TRBV11-3	-	CASSLGRGSEQYF	TGTGCCAGCAGCTTGGGAAGGGGCAGCGAGCAGTACTTC
-	TRBJ1-2	TRBV3-1/TRBV3-2	-	CASSLTPESNYGYTF	TGTGCCAGCAGCCTTACCCCCGAGAGCAACTATGGCTACACCTTC
TRBD2	TRBJ2-1	TRBV2	-	CASSRDYSYNEQFF	TGTGCCAGCTCCCGGGACTACTCCTACAATGAGCAGTTCTTC
TRBD1	TRBJ1-4	TRBV4-2	-	CASSQYKQGGEKLFF	TGTGCCAGCAGCCAATATAAACAGGGGGGAGAAAAACTGTTTTTT
-	TRBJ1-2	TRBV5-1	-	CASSLGASNYGYTF	TGCGCCAGCAGCTTGGGGGCCAGTAACTATGGCTACACCTTC
-	TRBJ2-3	TRBV7-8	-	CASSHHTDTQYF	TGTGCCAGCAGCCACCATACGGATACGCAGTATTTT
TRBD2	TRBJ2-7	TRBV6-2/TRBV6-3	-	CASSPGLGTYEQYF	TGTGCCAGCAGCCCGGGACTAGGGACCTACGAGCAGTACTTC
-	TRBJ1-6	TRBV28	-	CASSLGSLIRLHF	TGTGCCAGCAGCCTCGGTTCCCTGATTCGTCTCCACTTT
TRBD1	TRBJ1-2	TRBV6-2/TRBV6-3	-	CASSPGQLPWRTF	TGTGCCAGCAGCCCGGGACAGCTTCCCTGGCGGACCTTC
TRBD2	TRBJ2-1	TRBV7-3	-	CASSLLPGLASYNEQFF	TGTGCCAGCAGCTTATTGCCGGGACTAGCGTCCTACAATGAGCAGTTCTTC
-	TRBJ1-2	TRBV12-3/TRBV12-4	-	CATRGGANGYTF	TGTGCCACCCGAGGGGGGGCAAATGGCTACACCTTC
-	TRBJ1-1	TRBV4-2	-	CAAAMRVNTEAFF	TGTGCCGCAGCCATGAGGGTGAACACTGAAGCTTTCTTT
TRBD1	TRBJ2-5	TRBV2	-	CASSEQGAREETQYF	TGTGCCAGCAGTGAGCAGGGGGCGAGAGAAGAGACCCAGTACTTC
-	TRBJ2-2	TRBV18	-	CASSRTANTGELFF	TGTGCCAGCTCACGGACAGCGAACACCGGGGAGCTGTTTTTT
-	TRBJ1-2	TRBV14	-	CASSQGIGDYGYTF	TGTGCCAGCAGCCAAGGGATCGGGGACTATGGCTACACCTTC
-	TRBJ1-6	TRBV9	-	CASSGRAGAGYNSPLHF	TGTGCCAGCAGCGGACGCGCAGGGGCAGGCTATAATTCACCCCTCCACTTT
-	TRBJ2-7	TRBV14	-	CASSQDQTRGGNEQYF	TGTGCCAGCAGCCAAGATCAGACTCGAGGGGGGAACGAGCAGTACTTC
TRBD1	TRBJ1-2	TRBV6-5	-	CASSPWDRPDHGYTF	TGTGCCAGCAGTCCGTGGGACAGACCAGACCATGGCTACACCTTC
-	TRBJ2-2	TRBV11-2	-	CASSGLNTGELFF	TGTGCCAGCTCTGGCTTAAACACCGGGGAGCTGTTTTTT
-	TRBJ2-7	TRBV4-3	-	CASSDSGSAPYEQYF	TGCGCCAGCAGCGATAGCGGATCGGCACCCTACGAGCAGTACTTC
TRBD1	TRBJ2-7	TRBV28	once	CASSALEGGYEQYF	TGTGCCAGCAGTGCCCTAGAAGGGGGCTATGAGCAGTACTTC
-	TRBJ1-6	TRBV2	-	CASKGDSPLHF	TGTGCCAGCAAGGGGGATTCACCCCTCCACTTT
TRBD2	TRBJ2-3	TRBV9	-	CASSFRLAGTDTQYF	TGTGCCAGCAGCTTCCGACTAGCGGGAACGGATACGCAGTATTTT
TRBD1	TRBJ1-5	TRBV9	-	CASSQGTGGNQPQHF	TGTGCCAGCAGCCAAGGGACAGGGGGCAATCAGCCCCAGCATTTT
TRBD2	TRBJ2-7	TRBV4-2	-	CASSQDLGLAVTGEQYF	TGTGCCAGCAGCCAAGATCTCGGGCTAGCGGTCACGGGGGAGCAGTACTTC
-	TRBJ1-4	TRBV28	-	CASSRVRGEKANEKLFF	TGTGCCAGCAGTAGGGTCAGAGGGGAGAAGGCTAATGAAAAACTGTTTTTT
-	TRBJ2-1	TRBV20-1	-	CSASGSREQFF	TGCAGTGCTAGCGGCTCGAGGGAGCAGTTCTTC
-	TRBJ1-6	TRBV7-2	-	CASSLMTARGNSPLHF	TGTGCCAGCAGCTTAATGACGGCCAGGGGAAATTCACCCCTCCACTTT
-	TRBJ1-6	TRBV5-4	-	CASSPTPGQSYNSPLHF	TGTGCCAGCAGCCCAACCCCAGGTCAATCCTATAATTCACCCCTCCACTTT
-	TRBJ2-5	TRBV3-1/TRBV3-2	-	CASSQAGGETQYF	TGTGCCAGCAGCCAAGCAGGGGGGGAGACCCAGTACTTC
TRBD1	TRBJ1-3	TRBV28	-	CASRHRTGSGNTIYF	TGTGCCAGCAGGCACCGGACAGGCTCTGGAAACACCATATATTTT
TRBD2	TRBJ2-3	TRBV20-1	few	CSASGGGRTQYF	TGCAGTGCTAGTGGCGGGGGGAGGACGCAGTATTTT
-	TRBJ2-2	TRBV4-1	-	CASSQKSYTRRENTGELFF	TGCGCCAGCAGCCAAAAATCTTATACTCGGCGGGAGAACACCGGGGAGCTGTTTTTT
-	TRBJ1-5	TRBV7-6	once	CASSPGPTYSNQPQHF	TGTGCCAGCAGCCCCGGGCCGACGTATAGCAATCAGCCCCAGCATTTT
TRBD1	TRBJ1-1	TRBV19	-	CASSLRTGQVVNTEAFF	TGTGCCAGTAGCCTCAGAACGGGACAGGTGGTGAACACTGAAGCTTTCTTT
-	TRBJ2-5	TRBV4-1	few	CASSQGHIQETQYF	TGCGCCAGCAGCCAGGGACACATCCAAGAGACCCAGTACTTC
TRBD1	TRBJ2-2	TRBV7-8	-	CASSARDRGYTGELFF	TGTGCCAGCAGCGCCCGGGACAGGGGATACACCGGGGAGCTGTTTTTT
TRBD2	TRBJ2-1	TRBV27	-	CASSSELATEQFF	TGTGCCAGCAGTTCGGAACTAGCGACCGAGCAGTTCTTC
-	TRBJ2-1	TRBV19	-	CASSRLQTSHVQFF	TGTGCCAGTAGTCGCCTCCAGACAAGCCATGTCCAGTTCTTC
-	TRBJ2-5	TRBV2	once	CASTLGPKETQYF	TGTGCCAGTACGCTAGGCCCTAAAGAGACCCAGTACTTC